Detailed here is one T cell receptor (beta chain). Its antigen is currently unknown. Among the roughly 120 subjects of the validation cohort, separate from the roughly 670-subject first cohort, were the donors. This specimen comes from a study of cytomegalovirus exposure and HLA in healthy donors. General study results and limits: Through in vitro validation, three CMV-associated chains were shown to be specific for CMV antigens. Some TCR beta chains (more than 150 of them) were listed as cytomegalovirus-associated.

The repertoire was sequenced with immunoSEQ multiplex PCR; TCRdb's copy has only in-frame clones and lacks some. This table holds approximately 140,000 clones, 70% to 90% found once. Germline lookup yields CDR1 SGHTA and CDR2 FQGNSA. The CDR3 is 15 amino acids. Trimming removed 9 bases from V and 2 bases from J; junction bases left unmatched: 12. Sequencing used PBMCs. This TCR came from a man younger than 30 in good health and CMV-seropositive. This chain uses TRBV7-2 with TRBJ2-5, with 7 bases aligning to TRBD1. CDR3 sequence: CASHASGDRQETQYF. In nucleotides, the CDR3 is TGTGCCAGTCATGCCAGTGGGGACAGACAAGAGACCCAGTACTTC.